These 12 T cell receptor beta chains share one sample of origin, sequenced in a study of T cell changes during pregnancy in multiple sclerosis. The table came from immunoSEQ multiplex PCR; TCRdb's copy has only in-frame clones and leaves some out. Of some 49,000 clones detected, around 90% appear once; the ten largest clones hold 5% to 5.5%. The sample in question was peripheral blood, obtained after pregnancy. These TCRs come from a female donor in good health, enrolled as a control in a pregnancy study.

The chain couples TRBV28 to TRBJ1-1; tentative D call: TRBD1 (5 bases). CDR3 length: 17 residues. V was cut by 4 bases and J by 1 base, with 19 bases left in between. Per the germline V gene, CDR1 is MDHEN and CDR2 is SYDVKM. The CDR3 protein is CASSSTRDARANTEAFF. The CDR3 DNA sequence: TGTGCCAGCAGTTCAACACGTGACGCCAGGGCGAACACTGAAGCTTTCTTT.

The gene calls are TRBV7-9 and TRBJ1-1, with D hard to call. The V gene lost 6 bases and the J gene lost 1 base, with 9 bases spanning the gap. This CDR3 is built from 13 residues. Germline V CDR1 and CDR2: SEHNR, FQNEAQ (reference sequence). The CDR3 nucleotides are TGTGCCAGCAGAACTACTGGGAACACTGAAGCTTTCTTT. Its protein product is CASRTTGNTEAFF.

This clone occurred a few times. The chain carries TRBV7-2 and TRBJ1-5; TRBD1 aligns across 8 bases. V shed 4 bases, J shed 2 bases, and the junction held 1 base outside the gene matches. This CDR3 has 14 amino acids. The germline CDR1 and CDR2 sequences are SGHTA and FQGNSA. The CDR3 spells CASSSTGGNQPQHF. CDR3 DNA sequence: TGTGCCAGCAGCTCGACAGGGGGCAATCAGCCCCAGCATTTT.

The chain couples TRBV6-5 to TRBJ2-3; 10 bases map to TRBD2. Germline V gene sequence: CDR1 MNHEY, CDR2 SVGAGI. The junction had 8 bases not matched to a gene; V was cut back by 6 bases and J by 5 bases. This CDR3 has 15 amino acids. The CDR3 DNA sequence: TGTGCCAGCAGCCGAGCGGGAGGGAGTTTAGATACGCAGTATTTT. This codes for CASSRAGGSLDTQYF.

The rearrangement joins TRBV7-9 to TRBJ1-2; 7 bases are a match to TRBD1. CDR1 is SEHNR, CDR2 FQNEAQ, per germline (reference sequence). V shed 5 bases, J shed 8 bases, and the junction held 11 bases outside the gene matches. CDR3 length: 14 amino acids. Written as DNA, the CDR3 is TGTGCCAGCAGCCGTCTGTCAGGGGGAGGCGGCTACACCTTC. As protein: CASSRLSGGGGYTF.

V usage is TRBV5-1 and J usage is TRBJ2-7; the match to TRBD1 covers 9 bases. V lost 4 bases, J lost 3 bases, and 8 bases stayed unmatched. Germline assignment: CDR1 SGHRS and CDR2 YFSETQ. The CDR3 covers 15 residues. The CDR3 is CASSRVDRGSYEQYF. The CDR3 coding sequence is TGCGCCAGCAGCCGTGTGGACAGGGGAAGCTACGAGCAGTACTTC.

This clone showed up just once. The chain links TRBV7-8 to TRBJ2-5; 7 bases map to TRBD2. This CDR3 contains 14 residues. The trim removed 6 bases at V and 4 bases at J, leaving 8 bases unmatched. Germline-derived CDR1 and CDR2 are SGHVS and FQNEAQ. The CDR3 nucleotides are TGTGCCAGCAGTCAACTAGCGTTAGGAGAGACCCAGTACTTC. It encodes CASSQLALGETQYF.

The chain has TRBV5-1 and TRBJ1-2; the D gene is possibly TRBD1 (6 bases). CDR3 length: 13 amino acids. Germline V gene data show CDR1 as SGHRS and CDR2 as YFSETQ. Trimming pared 4 bases from V and 7 bases from J, leaving 14 bases between. CDR3 protein: CASSIDRLAGYTF. CDR3 DNA: TGCGCCAGCAGCATCGACAGGCTGGCTGGCTACACCTTC.

The chain is built from TRBV7-2 and TRBJ2-1, with D perhaps matching TRBD2 (6 bases). The germline gives CDR1 SGHTA, CDR2 FQGNSA. The CDR3 has 15 amino acids. Trimming took 0 bases from V and 3 from J, leaving 9 bases between them. CDR3 coding DNA: TGTGCCAGCAGCTTAGCCAGCGGGTTCTACAATGAGCAGTTCTTC. Residues: CASSLASGFYNEQFF.

The gene calls are TRBV5-4 and TRBJ2-1, with TRBD2 matching over 9 bases. The CDR3 extends over 16 amino acids. Unmatched junction bases numbered 7, after V lost 1 base and J lost 5 bases. In germline, CDR1 is SGHNT, CDR2 YYREEE (reference sequence). The CDR3, as DNA: TGTGCCAGCAGCTTGCTAGCGGGACGACCCAACAATGAGCAGTTCTTC. Protein product: CASSLLAGRPNNEQFF.

This sequence joins TRBV30 and TRBJ2-5, with 11 bases fitting TRBD2. J lost 7 bases, V lost 0 bases, and 4 bases had no gene match. The germline V gene encodes CDR1 GTSNPN and CDR2 SVGIG (reference sequence). The CDR3 runs to 14 residues. CDR3: CAWSVTSGSGTQYF. Here the CDR3 DNA reads TGTGCCTGGAGTGTAACTAGCGGGAGCGGGACCCAGTACTTC.

The J gene is TRBJ1-2, the V gene TRBV7-2, with D perhaps TRBD1 (5 bases). Between the trimmed V and J ends, which lost 7 bases and 3 bases, there was a span of 12 bases. Per germline, CDR1 SGHTA and CDR2 FQGNSA. The CDR3 sequence is 13 residues long. The CDR3 is CASTAEGDYGYTF. CDR3 coding DNA: TGTGCCAGCACCGCCGAAGGGGACTATGGCTACACCTTC.